The clone carrying this TCR beta chain was counted only a few times. This specimen belongs to a study of molecular identifiers for immune sequencing clone quantification. The length of the CDR3 is 18 residues. Germline V gene data show CDR1 as LGHDT and CDR2 as YNNKEL (reference sequence). J lost 2 bases, V lost 4 bases, and 16 bases had no gene match. One entry per CDR3 protein, called by TCRdb with MiXCR from the PCR reads. Of fewer than 350,000 distinct CDR3 sequences in the sample, over 20% are singletons; the top ten hold 0.65% to 0.75%. The chain uses TRBV3-1 and TRBJ2-5, with 7 bases fitting TRBD2. This TCR was recovered from a human donor in good health. Some libraries in this study had Jurkat cell RNA spiked in. The sequencing input was naive CD8+ T cells from blood, with Jurkat cell RNA spiked in. Described subset: FACS-sorted CD8+CD4-CCR7+CD45RA+ naive T cells. CDR3 nucleotides: TGTGCCAGCAGCCCACTAGCGCCGTGGGGATCTGATCAAGAGACCCAGTACTTC. It translates to CASSPLAPWGSDQETQYF.